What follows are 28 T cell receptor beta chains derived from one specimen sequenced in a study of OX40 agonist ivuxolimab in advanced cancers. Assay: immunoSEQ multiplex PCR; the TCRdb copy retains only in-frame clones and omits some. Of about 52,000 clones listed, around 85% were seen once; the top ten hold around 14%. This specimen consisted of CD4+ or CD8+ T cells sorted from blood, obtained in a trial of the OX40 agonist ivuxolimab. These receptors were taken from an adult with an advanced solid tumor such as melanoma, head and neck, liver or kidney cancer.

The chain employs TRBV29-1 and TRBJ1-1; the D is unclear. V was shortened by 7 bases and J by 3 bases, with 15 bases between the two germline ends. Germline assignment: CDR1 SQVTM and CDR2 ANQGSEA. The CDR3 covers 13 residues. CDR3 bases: TGCAGCGCACAATTCTCAGGAGACACTGAAGCTTTCTTT. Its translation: CSAQFSGDTEAFF.

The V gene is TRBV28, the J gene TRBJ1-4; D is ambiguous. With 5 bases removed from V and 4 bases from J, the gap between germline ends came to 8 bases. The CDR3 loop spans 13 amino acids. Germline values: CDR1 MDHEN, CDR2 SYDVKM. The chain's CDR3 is CASSPTDNEKLFF. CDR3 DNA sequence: TGTGCCAGCAGTCCTACGGATAATGAAAAACTGTTTTTT.

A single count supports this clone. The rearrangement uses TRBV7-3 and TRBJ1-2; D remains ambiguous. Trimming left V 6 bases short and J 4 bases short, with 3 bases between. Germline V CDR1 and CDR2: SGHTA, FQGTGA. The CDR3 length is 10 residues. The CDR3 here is CASRGYGYTF. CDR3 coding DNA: TGTGCCAGCAGGGGCTATGGCTACACCTTC. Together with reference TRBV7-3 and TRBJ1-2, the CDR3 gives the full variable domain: GAGVSQTPSNKVTEKGKYVELRCDPISGHTALYWYRQSLGQGPEFLIYFQGTGAADDSGLPNDRFFAVRPEGSVSTLKIQRTERGDSAVYLCASRGYGYTFGSGTRLTVV.

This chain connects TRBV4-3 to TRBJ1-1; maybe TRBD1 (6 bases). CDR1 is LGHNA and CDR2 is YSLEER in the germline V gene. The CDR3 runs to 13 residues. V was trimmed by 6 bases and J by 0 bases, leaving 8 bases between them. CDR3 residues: CASRDSLNTEAFF. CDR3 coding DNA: TGCGCCAGCAGGGACAGCCTGAACACTGAAGCTTTCTTT.

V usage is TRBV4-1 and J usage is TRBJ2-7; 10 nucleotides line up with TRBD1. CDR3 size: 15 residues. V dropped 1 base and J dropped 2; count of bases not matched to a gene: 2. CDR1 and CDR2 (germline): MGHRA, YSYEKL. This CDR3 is CASSQGGQGTYEQYF. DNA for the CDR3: TGCGCCAGCAGCCAAGGGGGACAGGGGACCTACGAGCAGTACTTC.

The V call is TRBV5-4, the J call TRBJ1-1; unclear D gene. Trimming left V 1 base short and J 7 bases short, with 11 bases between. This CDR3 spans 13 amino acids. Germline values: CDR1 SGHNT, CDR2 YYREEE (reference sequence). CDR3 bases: TGTGCCAGCAGCTTGAACAGCTTCGATGAAGCTTTCTTT. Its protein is CASSLNSFDEAFF.

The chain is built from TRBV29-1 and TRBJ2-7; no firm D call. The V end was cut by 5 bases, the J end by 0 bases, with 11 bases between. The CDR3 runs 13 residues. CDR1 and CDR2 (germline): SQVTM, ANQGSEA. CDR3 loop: CSVKIRYSYEQYF. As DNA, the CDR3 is TGCAGCGTTAAGATAAGGTACTCCTACGAGCAGTACTTC.

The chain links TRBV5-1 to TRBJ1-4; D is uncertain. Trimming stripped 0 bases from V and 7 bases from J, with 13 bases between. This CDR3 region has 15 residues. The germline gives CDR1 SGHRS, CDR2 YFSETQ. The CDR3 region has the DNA TGCGCCAGCAGCTTGGACCCCAGCGACGTTGAAAAACTGTTTTTT. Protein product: CASSLDPSDVEKLFF. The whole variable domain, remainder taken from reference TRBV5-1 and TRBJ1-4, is KAGVTQTPRYLIKTRGQQVTLSCSPISGHRSVSWYQQTPGQGLQFLFEYFSETQRNKGNFPGRFSGRQFSNSRSEMNVSTLELGDSALYLCASSLDPSDVEKLFFGSGTQLSVL.

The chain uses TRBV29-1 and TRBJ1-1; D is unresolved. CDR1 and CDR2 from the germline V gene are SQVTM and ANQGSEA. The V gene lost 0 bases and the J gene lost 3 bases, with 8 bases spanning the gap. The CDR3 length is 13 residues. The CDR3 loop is CSVEEPEDTEAFF. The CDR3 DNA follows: TGCAGCGTTGAAGAACCCGAGGACACTGAAGCTTTCTTT.

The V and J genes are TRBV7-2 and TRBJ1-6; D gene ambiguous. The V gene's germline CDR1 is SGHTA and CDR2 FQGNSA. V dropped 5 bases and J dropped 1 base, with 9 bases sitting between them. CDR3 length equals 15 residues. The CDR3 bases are TGTGCCAGCAGCCTCGGCGGTTCCTATAATTCACCCCTCCACTTT. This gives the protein CASSLGGSYNSPLHF.

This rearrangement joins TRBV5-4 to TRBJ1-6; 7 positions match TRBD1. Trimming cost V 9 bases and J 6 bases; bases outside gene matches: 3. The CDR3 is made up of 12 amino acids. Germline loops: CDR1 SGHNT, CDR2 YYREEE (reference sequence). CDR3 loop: CAIRDSNSPLHF. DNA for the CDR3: TGTGCCATACGGGACAGTAATTCACCCCTCCACTTT.

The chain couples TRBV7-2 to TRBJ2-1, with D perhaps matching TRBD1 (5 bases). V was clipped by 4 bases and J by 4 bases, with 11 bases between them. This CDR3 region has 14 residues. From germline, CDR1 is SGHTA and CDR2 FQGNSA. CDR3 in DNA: TGTGCCAGCAGCTCCCAGGGTGTTTACAATGAGCAGTTCTTC. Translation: CASSSQGVYNEQFF.

CDR3 nucleotide sequence: TGCGCCAGCAGCCAACTGGGCACTGAAGCTTTCTTT. This encodes CASSQLGTEAFF. The V and J genes are TRBV4-1 and TRBJ1-1, with D unresolved. Trimming stripped 2 bases from V and 4 bases from J, with 5 bases between. In germline, CDR1 is MGHRA, CDR2 YSYEKL. The CDR3 spans 12 residues.

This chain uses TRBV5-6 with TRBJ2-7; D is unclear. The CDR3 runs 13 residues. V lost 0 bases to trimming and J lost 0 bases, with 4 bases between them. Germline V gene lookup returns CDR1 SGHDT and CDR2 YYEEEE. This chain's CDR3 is CASSLGASYEQYF. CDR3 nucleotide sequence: TGTGCCAGCAGCTTGGGGGCCTCCTACGAGCAGTACTTC.

CDR3 DNA: TGTGCCAGCAGCATTACTAGCGGGGGGGCACCCGGGACGCAGTATTTT. Amino acids: CASSITSGGAPGTQYF. The rearrangement uses TRBV7-2 and TRBJ2-3; 13 positions match TRBD2. The germline CDR1 and CDR2 sequences are SGHTA and FQGNSA. The CDR3 is made up of 16 amino acids. After removal of 5 bases from V and 9 bases from J, the junction contained 11 bases not matched to a gene. Full variable domain (missing parts from reference TRBV7-2 and TRBJ2-3): GAGVSQSPSNKVTEKGKDVELRCDPISGHTALYWYRQSLGQGLEFLIYFQGNSAPDKSGLPSDRFSAERTGGSVSTLTIQRTQQEDSAVYLCASSITSGGAPGTQYFGPGTRLTVL.

The CDR3 coding sequence is TGTGCCAGCACCCCTCTCAGGGGATCTTTCTACAATGAGCAGTTCTTC. Protein sequence: CASTPLRGSFYNEQFF. The rearrangement joins TRBV7-6 to TRBJ2-1, with D perhaps TRBD1 (6 bases). The CDR3 covers 16 residues. CDR1 is SGHVS and CDR2 is FNYEAQ in the germline V gene. Trimming removed 7 bases at V and 3 bases at J, with 19 bases between.

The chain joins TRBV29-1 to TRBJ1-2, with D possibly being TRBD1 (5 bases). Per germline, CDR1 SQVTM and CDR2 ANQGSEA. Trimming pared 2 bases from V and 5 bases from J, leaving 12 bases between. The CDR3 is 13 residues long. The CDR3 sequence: CSVEHQGSYGYTF. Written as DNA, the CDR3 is TGCAGCGTTGAACACCAGGGTAGTTATGGCTACACCTTC.

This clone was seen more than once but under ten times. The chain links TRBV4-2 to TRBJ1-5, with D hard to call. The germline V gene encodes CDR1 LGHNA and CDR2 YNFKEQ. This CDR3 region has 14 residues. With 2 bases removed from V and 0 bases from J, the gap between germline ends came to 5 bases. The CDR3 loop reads CASSQHDSNQPQHF. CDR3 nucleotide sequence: TGTGCCAGCAGCCAACACGATAGCAATCAGCCCCAGCATTTT.

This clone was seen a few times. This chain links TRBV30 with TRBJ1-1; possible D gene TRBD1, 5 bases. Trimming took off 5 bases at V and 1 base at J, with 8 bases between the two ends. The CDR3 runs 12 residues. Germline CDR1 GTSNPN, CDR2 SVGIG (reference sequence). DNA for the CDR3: TGTGCCTGGGGGGACCAGAACACTGAAGCTTTCTTT. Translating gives CAWGDQNTEAFF.

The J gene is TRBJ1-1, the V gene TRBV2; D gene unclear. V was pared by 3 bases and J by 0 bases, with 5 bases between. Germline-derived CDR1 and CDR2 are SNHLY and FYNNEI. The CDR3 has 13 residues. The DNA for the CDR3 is TGTGCCAGCAGTGATTTGATGAACACTGAAGCTTTCTTT. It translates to CASSDLMNTEAFF. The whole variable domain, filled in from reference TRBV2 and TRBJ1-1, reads EPEVTQTPSHQVTQMGQEVILRCVPISNHLYFYWYRQILGQKVEFLVSFYNNEISEKSEIFDDQFSVERPDGSNFTLKIRSTKLEDSAMYFCASSDLMNTEAFFGQGTRLTVV.

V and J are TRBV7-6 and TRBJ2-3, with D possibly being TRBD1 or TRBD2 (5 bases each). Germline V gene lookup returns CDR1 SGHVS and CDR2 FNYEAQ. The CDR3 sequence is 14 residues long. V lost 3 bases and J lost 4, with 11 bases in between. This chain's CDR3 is CASSFGALADTQYF. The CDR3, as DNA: TGTGCCAGCAGCTTCGGGGCCTTGGCAGATACGCAGTATTTT. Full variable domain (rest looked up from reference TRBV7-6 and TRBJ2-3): GAGVSQSPRYKVTKRGQDVALRCDPISGHVSLYWYRQALGQGPEFLTYFNYEAQQDKSGLPNDRFSAERPEGSISTLTIQRTEQRDSAMYRCASSFGALADTQYFGPGTRLTVL.

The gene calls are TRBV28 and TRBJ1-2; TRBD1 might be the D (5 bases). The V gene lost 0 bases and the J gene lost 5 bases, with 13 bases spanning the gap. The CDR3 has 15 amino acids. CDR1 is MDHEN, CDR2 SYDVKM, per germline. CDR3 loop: CASSLWNGGDYGYTF. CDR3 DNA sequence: TGTGCCAGCAGTTTATGGAATGGGGGGGATTATGGCTACACCTTC.

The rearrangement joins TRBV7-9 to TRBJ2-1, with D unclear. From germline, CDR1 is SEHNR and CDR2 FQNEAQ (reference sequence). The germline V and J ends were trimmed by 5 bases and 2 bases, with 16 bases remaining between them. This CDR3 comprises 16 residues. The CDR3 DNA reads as TGTGCCAGCAGCCCCCCCCCAGTCGGAACCTACAATGAGCAGTTCTTC. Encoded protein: CASSPPPVGTYNEQFF. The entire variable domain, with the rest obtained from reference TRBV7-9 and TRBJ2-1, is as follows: DTGVSQNPRHKITKRGQNVTFRCDPISEHNRLYWYRQTLGQGPEFLTYFQNEAQLEKSRLLSDRFSAERPKGSFSTLEIQRTEQGDSAMYLCASSPPPVGTYNEQFFGPGTRLTVL.

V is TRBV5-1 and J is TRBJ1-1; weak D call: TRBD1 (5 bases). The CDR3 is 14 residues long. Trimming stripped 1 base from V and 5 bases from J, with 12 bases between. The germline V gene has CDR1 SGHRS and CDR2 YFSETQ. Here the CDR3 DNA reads TGCGCCAGCAGCTTGTCACTGGGGGGGACTGAAGCTTTCTTT. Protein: CASSLSLGGTEAFF.

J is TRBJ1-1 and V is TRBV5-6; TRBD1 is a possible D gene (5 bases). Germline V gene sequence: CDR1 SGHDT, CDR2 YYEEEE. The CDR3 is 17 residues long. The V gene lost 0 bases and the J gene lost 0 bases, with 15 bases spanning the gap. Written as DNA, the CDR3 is TGTGCCAGCAGCTTGGAACGGCGGGACCGACTGAACACTGAAGCTTTCTTT. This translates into CASSLERRDRLNTEAFF.

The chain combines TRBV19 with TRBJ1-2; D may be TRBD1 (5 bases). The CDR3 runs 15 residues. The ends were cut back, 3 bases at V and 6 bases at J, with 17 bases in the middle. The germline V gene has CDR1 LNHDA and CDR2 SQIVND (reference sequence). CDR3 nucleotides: TGTGCCAGTAGTATTTACCAGGGTTACGCGGATGGCTACACCTTC. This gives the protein CASSIYQGYADGYTF.

The CDR3 loop is CASSDPGGNYGYTF. The CDR3 DNA sequence: TGTGCCAGCAGCGATCCCGGAGGTAACTATGGCTACACCTTC. V usage is TRBV7-9 and J usage is TRBJ1-2, with D uncertain. V was cut by 5 bases and J by 1 base, with 11 bases left in between. Per the germline V gene, CDR1 is SEHNR and CDR2 is FQNEAQ (reference sequence). This CDR3 comprises 14 residues.

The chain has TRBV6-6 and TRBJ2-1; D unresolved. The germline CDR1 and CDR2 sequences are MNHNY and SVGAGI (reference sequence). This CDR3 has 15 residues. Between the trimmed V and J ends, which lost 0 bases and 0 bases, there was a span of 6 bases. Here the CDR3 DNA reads TGTGCCAGCAGTTACTCGGCAGACTCCTACAATGAGCAGTTCTTC. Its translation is CASSYSADSYNEQFF.